One and the same sample provided the 20 T cell receptor beta chains below, sequenced in a study of radiation and T cells in renal cell carcinoma. The time point was: blood 2 weeks post-SBRT. Treatment here: 15 Gy SBRT to primary tumor, nephrectomy 4 weeks later. Profiling relied on immunoSEQ multiplex PCR, and the TCRdb table lists in-frame clones only, not all of them. Here the sample spans roughly 150,000 clones, roughly 89% being singletons. Sequenced here: blood, sampled from a patient whose treatment included radiotherapy and nephrectomy. These receptors all come from a woman aged 45-65 years with renal cell carcinoma.

The chain employs TRBV5-8 and TRBJ1-2, with TRBD1 matching over 10 bases. Germline V lookup: CDR1 SGHTS, CDR2 YDEGEE. V shed 4 bases and J 7 bases; nucleotides not matched to a gene: 13. The CDR3 runs 16 residues. The CDR3 DNA sequence: TGTGCCAGCAGCCCAACCGGGACAGGGGATTATGGTGGCTACACCTTC. Its translation: CASSPTGTGDYGGYTF.

The chain has TRBV19 and TRBJ1-5; D not certain. Germline V CDR1 and CDR2: LNHDA, SQIVND (reference sequence). Trimming left V 8 bases short and J 6 bases short, with 14 bases between. The length of the CDR3 is 13 residues. CDR3 in amino acids: CASALGVSQPQHF. The DNA of the CDR3 is TGTGCCAGTGCTCTTGGCGTAAGTCAGCCCCAGCATTTT.

About this clone: The junction does not match germline at one end; this may be a read error. This chain uses TRBV7-7 with TRBJ2-5; D might be TRBD2 (6 bases). This CDR3 is 13 amino acids long. The germline V gene encodes CDR1 SSHAT and CDR2 FNYEAQ (reference sequence). CDR3 protein: CASSWDYQETQYF. In DNA, the CDR3 is TGTGCTAGCAGCTGGGACTACCAAGAGACCCAGTACTTC.

V usage is TRBV10-3 and J usage is TRBJ2-2, with 8 nucleotides matching TRBD2. The J segment lost 5 bases and the V segment lost 6 bases, leaving 2 bases of the junction unmatched. Germline CDR1 and CDR2: ENHRY and SYGVKD. The CDR3 has 13 amino acids. The CDR3 spells CAIRRGGTGELFF. In DNA, the CDR3 is TGTGCCATCAGACGGGGGGGGACCGGGGAGCTGTTTTTT.

V usage is TRBV29-1 and J usage is TRBJ1-1; D is perhaps TRBD1 (5 bases). Germline V CDR1 and CDR2: SQVTM, ANQGSEA. The CDR3 has 13 residues. The V end lost 8 bases, the J end lost 1 base, and 14 bases lay between the germline ends. The CDR3 region has the DNA TGCAGCTCCACTGGGGGGGGGAACACTGAAGCTTTCTTT. Its protein is CSSTGGGNTEAFF. The variable domain in full, with the rest retrieved from reference TRBV29-1 and TRBJ1-1, is SAVISQKPSRDICQRGTSLTIQCQVDSQVTMMFWYRQQPGQSLTLIATANQGSEATYESGFVIDKFPISRPNLTFSTLTVSNMSPEDSSIYLCSSTGGGNTEAFFGQGTRLTVV.

The V and J genes are TRBV9 and TRBJ2-1, with 7 bases matching TRBD2. This CDR3 spans 15 amino acids. In germline, CDR1 is SGDLS, CDR2 YYNGEE. J lost 7 bases, V lost 0 bases, and 7 bases had no gene match. CDR3 region: CASSVVGGTGNEQFF. Here the CDR3 DNA reads TGTGCCAGCAGCGTAGTGGGGGGGACCGGGAATGAGCAGTTCTTC.

V and J are TRBV19 and TRBJ2-1; TRBD2 matches at 7 bases. This CDR3 is 16 amino acids long. V lost 4 bases and J lost 1; bases outside the gene matches: 7. In germline, CDR1 is LNHDA, CDR2 SQIVND (reference sequence). CDR3 sequence (DNA): TGTGCCAGTAGTACGAGGGAGCGGGGTTCCTACAATGAGCAGTTCTTC. Encoded protein: CASSTRERGSYNEQFF.

The chain uses TRBV7-8 and TRBJ1-2, with D hard to call. Trimming left V 1 base short and J 5 bases short, with 8 bases between. The V gene's germline CDR1 is SGHVS and CDR2 FQNEAQ. This CDR3 is 13 amino acids long. CDR3 DNA: TGTGCCAGCAGCTTAGTGAGCAGTTATGGCTACACCTTC. Translating gives CASSLVSSYGYTF.

This chain connects TRBV7-6 to TRBJ2-2; 10 bases are shared with TRBD2. Trimming at V came to 0 bases and at J to 2 bases, leaving 12 bases not matched to a gene. The CDR3 runs to 20 residues. Germline-derived CDR1 and CDR2 are SGHVS and FNYEAQ. CDR3 bases: TGTGCCAGCAGCTTAGCCTCAGCGGGGGGGCCCTCTCCTAACACCGGGGAGCTGTTTTTT. It codes for CASSLASAGGPSPNTGELFF.

V is TRBV23-1 and J is TRBJ1-2; 11 bases are shared with TRBD1. TRBV23-1 is reported as an ORF; its role is uncertain. V lost 6 bases and J lost 4; bases outside the gene matches: 7. The CDR3 is 15 residues long. CDR3 in amino acids: CASRLDRGQVYGYTF. The DNA for the CDR3 is TGCGCCAGCAGATTGGACAGGGGGCAGGTCTATGGCTACACCTTC.

V and J are TRBV30 and TRBJ1-2; D remains ambiguous. The CDR3 consists of 14 residues. V was trimmed by 0 bases and J by 8 bases, leaving 16 bases between them. The germline V gene encodes CDR1 GTSNPN and CDR2 SVGIG (reference sequence). CDR3 sequence (DNA): TGTGCCTGGAGTGTACATTATTTAGGAGGAGGCTACACCTTC. Protein sequence: CAWSVHYLGGGYTF.

This chain connects TRBV5-1 to TRBJ2-2; D may be TRBD2 (5 bases). CDR1 and CDR2 from the germline V gene are SGHRS and YFSETQ. With 2 bases removed from V and 5 bases from J, the gap between germline ends came to 10 bases. The CDR3 is 14 residues long. CDR3 amino acids: CASSFSSGTGELFF. The CDR3, as DNA: TGCGCCAGCAGCTTTTCATCGGGGACCGGGGAGCTGTTTTTT.

CDR3 amino acids: CASNPTPENYGYTF. The CDR3 DNA reads as TGTGCCAGCAACCCGACCCCAGAGAACTATGGCTACACCTTC. The genes are TRBV6-5 and TRBJ1-2; D remains ambiguous. Germline CDR1 is MNHEY and CDR2 is SVGAGI. The CDR3 loop spans 14 amino acids. Trimming shortened V by 7 bases and J by 2 bases, and 14 bases separated the two germline ends.

The chain links TRBV2 to TRBJ1-5, with unresolved D. CDR3 length: 16 amino acids. Germline-derived CDR1 and CDR2 are SNHLY and FYNNEI. V lost 7 bases and J lost 5, with 21 bases in between. CDR3 region: CASTYEHPRSDQPQHF. The CDR3 nucleotides are TGTGCCAGCACCTACGAACACCCCAGGTCCGATCAGCCCCAGCATTTT.

The chain couples TRBV7-9 to TRBJ2-7; D uncertain. Germline values: CDR1 SEHNR, CDR2 FQNEAQ (reference sequence). V lost 7 bases and J lost 1, with 5 bases in between. The CDR3 is 11 amino acids. The CDR3 DNA is TGTGCCAGCATTGGGTCCTACGAGCAGTACTTC. It translates to CASIGSYEQYF.

The chain links TRBV2 to TRBJ1-5, with 7 bases aligning to TRBD1. J lost 6 bases, V lost 5 bases, and 4 bases had no gene match. The CDR3 runs 13 residues. The germline CDR1 and CDR2 sequences are SNHLY and FYNNEI. The CDR3, as DNA: TGTGCCAGCAGTAAAGGGGGCGGTCAGCCCCAGCATTTT. This sequence encodes CASSKGGGQPQHF.

The chain links TRBV29-1 to TRBJ1-2, with 7 bases fitting TRBD1. This CDR3 region has 14 residues. Trimming took 3 bases from V and 7 from J; bases not matched to a gene: 11. Per the germline V gene, CDR1 is SQVTM and CDR2 is ANQGSEA. The chain's CDR3 is CSVEQTGIVFGYTF. CDR3 bases: TGCAGCGTTGAGCAGACAGGGATAGTTTTTGGCTACACCTTC.

The sample holds a few counts of this clone. V gene TRBV18 combines with J gene TRBJ1-6; D is perhaps TRBD1 (6 bases). Trimming shortened V by 3 bases and J by 7 bases, and 10 bases separated the two germline ends. Germline V gives CDR1 KGHSH, CDR2 LQKENI. The CDR3 is 14 amino acids. The DNA of the CDR3 is TGTGCCAGCTCACCCGAAGGACAGAATTCACCCCTCCACTTT. It translates to CASSPEGQNSPLHF. The variable domain in full, completed from reference TRBV18 and TRBJ1-6, reads NAGVMQNPRHLVRRRGQEARLRCSPMKGHSHVYWYRQLPEEGLKFMVYLQKENIIDESGMPKERFSAEFPKEGPSILRIQQVVRGDSAAYFCASSPEGQNSPLHFGNGTRLTVT.

This clone was seen only once. The genes are TRBV7-9 and TRBJ1-5; D unresolved. V lost 2 bases and J lost 7, with 6 bases in between. Germline assignment: CDR1 SEHNR and CDR2 FQNEAQ (reference sequence). This CDR3 has 12 amino acids. DNA for the CDR3: TGTGCCAGCAGCTTAATGTGGCAGCCCCAGCATTTT. Translated, it gives CASSLMWQPQHF.

The genes are TRBV29-1 and TRBJ1-5; TRBD1 is a possible D gene (6 bases). The CDR3 loop spans 14 amino acids. V lost 6 bases, J lost 3 bases, and 15 bases lay in between. The germline gives CDR1 SQVTM, CDR2 ANQGSEA. The CDR3 sequence: CSVGETGPNQPQHF. Here the CDR3 DNA reads TGCAGCGTAGGGGAGACAGGTCCCAATCAGCCCCAGCATTTT.